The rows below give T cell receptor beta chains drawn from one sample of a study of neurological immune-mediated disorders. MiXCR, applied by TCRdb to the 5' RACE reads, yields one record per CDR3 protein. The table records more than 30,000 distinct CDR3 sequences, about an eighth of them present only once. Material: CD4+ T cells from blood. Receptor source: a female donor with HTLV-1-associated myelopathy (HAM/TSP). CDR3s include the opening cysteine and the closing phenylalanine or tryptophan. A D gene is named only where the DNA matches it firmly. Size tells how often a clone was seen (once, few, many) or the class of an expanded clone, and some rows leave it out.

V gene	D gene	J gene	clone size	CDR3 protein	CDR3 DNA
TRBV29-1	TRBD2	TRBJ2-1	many	CSVDEREKKEFF	TGCAGCGTTGACGAGCGGGAGAAGAAAGAGTTCTTC
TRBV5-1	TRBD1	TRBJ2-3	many	CASSSEQGVYTDTQYF	TGCGCCAGCAGCTCAGAACAGGGGGTCTACACAGATACGCAGTATTTT
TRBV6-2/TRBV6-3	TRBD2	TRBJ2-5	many	CASSSGLADQETQYF	TGTGCCAGCAGTTCCGGACTAGCGGATCAAGAGACCCAGTACTTC
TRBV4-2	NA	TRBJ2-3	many	CASSQETGVDTQYF	TGTGCCAGCAGCCAAGAGACGGGGGTGGATACGCAGTATTTT
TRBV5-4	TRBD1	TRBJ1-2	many	CASSLGQGNYGYTF	TGTGCCAGCAGCCTGGGACAGGGGAACTATGGCTACACCTTC
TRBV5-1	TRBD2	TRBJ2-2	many	CASSLGTSGLTGELFF	TGCGCCAGCAGCTTGGGGACTAGCGGACTCACCGGGGAGCTGTTTTTT
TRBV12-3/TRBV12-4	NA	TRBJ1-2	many	CASSLLGRGIGGYTF	TGTGCCAGCAGTTTGTTGGGCAGGGGTATAGGTGGCTACACCTTC
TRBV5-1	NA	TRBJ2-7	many	CASSSTGPRSSYEQYF	TGCGCCAGCAGCTCTACAGGGCCCCGGAGCTCCTACGAGCAGTACTTC
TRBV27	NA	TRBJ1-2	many	CASRRGGEDYGYTF	TGTGCCAGCAGGCGCGGGGGGGAGGACTATGGCTACACCTTC
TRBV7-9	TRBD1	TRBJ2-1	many	CASSTYRGQGSSYNEQFF	TGTGCCAGCAGCACCTACCGCGGACAGGGGAGCTCCTACAATGAGCAGTTCTTC
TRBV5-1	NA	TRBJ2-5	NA	CARSEDRDGTQYF	TGCGCCAGAAGCGAAGATAGAGATGGGACCCAGTACTTC
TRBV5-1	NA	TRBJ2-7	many	CASRPALGSYEQYF	TGCGCCAGCCGACCGGCCCTTGGTTCCTACGAGCAGTACTTC
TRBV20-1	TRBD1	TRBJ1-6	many	CSARRAGTENSPLHF	TGCAGTGCTAGGAGGGCCGGGACAGAAAATTCACCCCTCCACTTT
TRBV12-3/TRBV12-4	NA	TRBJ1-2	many	CASSPQGRGYTF	TGTGCCAGCAGTCCCCAGGGGAGGGGCTACACCTTC
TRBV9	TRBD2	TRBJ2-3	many	CASSPGLASSTDTQYF	TGTGCCAGCAGCCCGGGACTAGCGTCTAGCACAGATACGCAGTATTTT
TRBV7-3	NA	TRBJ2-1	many	CASARDHAYNEQFF	TGTGCCAGCGCACGGGACCACGCCTACAATGAGCAGTTCTTC
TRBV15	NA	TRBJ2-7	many	CATSRDLTRGDEQYF	TGTGCCACCAGCAGAGATCTGACTAGGGGCGACGAGCAGTACTTC
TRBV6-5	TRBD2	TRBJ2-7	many	CASSYVAGNHYEQYF	TGTGCCAGCAGTTACGTAGCGGGGAACCACTACGAGCAGTACTTC
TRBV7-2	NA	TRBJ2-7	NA	CASRLVWSSPEEQYF	TGTGCCAGCAGATTAGTTTGGAGCAGTCCTGAAGAGCAGTACTTC
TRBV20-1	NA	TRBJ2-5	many	CSVSRPEETQYF	TGCAGTGTAAGCCGGCCCGAAGAGACCCAGTACTTC
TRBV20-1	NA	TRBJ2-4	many	CSARDPFDQRDIQYF	TGCAGTGCTAGGGACCCATTCGACCAGCGAGACATTCAGTACTTC
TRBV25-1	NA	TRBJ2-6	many	CASTVTGHSGANVLTF	TGTGCCAGCACAGTAACAGGGCACTCTGGGGCCAACGTCCTGACTTTC